These T cell receptor beta chains were read from a single sample in a study of T cell repertoires in cytomegalovirus infection. No cognate antigen is known for these TCRs. TCRdb ran MiXCR on the reads and lists one entry per CDR3 protein. Of some 700,000 distinct CDR3 sequences detected, around a third appear once; the ten largest clones hold about 20%. Here the sequenced sample was cultured PBMCs, taken from culture after CMV antigen stimulation. The receptors derive from a human donor in good health (CMV status not recorded). Some clones in this sample may be carry-over from other donors' samples. The CDR3 runs from the conserved cysteine through the conserved F or W. D genes are given only for firm matches. Not all rows give a size; the values are once, few, many and, for expanded clones, a class.

clone_size d_call j_call v_call cdr3_nt cdr3_aa
few NA TRBJ2-5 TRBV7-6 TGTGCCAGCAGCTTACTTGTGGTGGAGACCCAGTACTTC CASSLLVVETQYF
few NA TRBJ1-1 TRBV6-1 TGTGCCAGCCCTGAGGTTGGGAACACTGAAGCTTTCTTT CASPEVGNTEAFF
NA NA TRBJ1-2 TRBV5-1 TGCGCCAGCAGGACGCGGGGCGGGTATGGCTACACCTTC CASRTRGGYGYTF
NA NA TRBJ2-2 TRBV19 TGTGCCAGTAGTGGAGCTAACCCCGCGAACACCGGGGAGCTGTTTTTT CASSGANPANTGELFF
few NA TRBJ2-7 TRBV12-3/TRBV12-4 TGTGCCAGCAGTTTAAATCTCCTGATGAACGAGCAGTACTTC CASSLNLLMNEQYF
NA NA TRBJ1-1 TRBV7-2 TGTGCCAGCAGCTTAAGCAGCTTTGAAGCTTTCTTT CASSLSSFEAFF
NA NA TRBJ1-1 TRBV20-1 TGCAGTGCTAGTGCGGGGGCTGACACTGAAGCTTTCTTT CSASAGADTEAFF
once NA TRBJ1-3 TRBV12-3/TRBV12-4 TGTGCCAGCAGCCCCCCGGGGGGCTGGGACACCATATATTTT CASSPPGGWDTIYF
few NA TRBJ2-3 TRBV20-1 TGCAGTGCTAGAGTCGGCGGGGAGATCACAGATACGCAGTATTTT CSARVGGEITDTQYF
NA NA TRBJ2-2 TRBV7-8 TGTGCCAGCAGCTCACTTGGAGGGGTCCCACCCGGGGAGCTGTTTTTT CASSSLGGVPPGELFF
NA TRBD2 TRBJ2-1 TRBV7-8 TGTGCCAGCAGCTCCAGACTAGCGGCGCCGGAAGAGCAGTTCTTC CASSSRLAAPEEQFF
many NA TRBJ1-5 TRBV7-2 TGTGCCAGCAGCTTATCGTTTTGGGGTCGGGAGCCCCAGCATTTT CASSLSFWGREPQHF
few NA TRBJ2-4 TRBV7-2 TGTGCCAGCAGCTTAGTAGGGGTGGGGGGTGTCGGACAAAACATTCAGTACTTC CASSLVGVGGVGQNIQYF
few NA TRBJ2-5 TRBV7-2 TGTGCCAGCAGCTTAGGGGCCTGGGGAGAAGAGACCCAGTACTTC CASSLGAWGEETQYF
few NA TRBJ1-1 TRBV4-2 TGTGCCAGCAGCCAAGACAGATTTTCGGGGCAGTACAGAGTGAACACTGAAGCTTTCTTT CASSQDRFSGQYRVNTEAFF
once TRBD1 TRBJ2-7 TRBV9 TGTGCCAGCAGCGCCCGGACAGGCGACATGGGCGAGCAGTACTTC CASSARTGDMGEQYF
few TRBD1 TRBJ1-2 TRBV6-1 TGTGCCAGCAGGGACAGGAAGAACTATGGCTACACCTTC CASRDRKNYGYTF
few TRBD1 TRBJ1-5 TRBV19 TGTGCCAGTAGTCAACAGGGGGGCAATCAGCCCCAGCATTTT CASSQQGGNQPQHF
few NA TRBJ1-2 TRBV7-2 TGTGCCAGCAGCTTAGCGCCAGGTAGCGGCTACACCTTC CASSLAPGSGYTF
NA TRBD2 TRBJ2-1 TRBV19 TGTGCCAGTAGTATGGGACTAGCGGGAGGAGTGGCTGAGCAGTTCTTC CASSMGLAGGVAEQFF
few NA TRBJ1-1 TRBV6-1 TGTGCCAGCTGGGCAGGTTATAACACTGAAGCTTTCTTT CASWAGYNTEAFF
NA NA TRBJ1-1 TRBV12-3/TRBV12-4 TGTGCCAGCACTTGGGGGGCGGCGAGCACTGAAGCTTTCTTT CASTWGAASTEAFF
NA TRBD1 TRBJ2-7 TRBV7-6 TGTGCCAGCAGCTTGGGGGACAGACCCTACGAGCAGTACTTC CASSLGDRPYEQYF
many NA TRBJ1-1 TRBV7-2 TGTGCCAGCAGCGACGTGCCTTTTGACACTGAAGCTTTCTTT CASSDVPFDTEAFF
NA NA TRBJ1-6 TRBV19 TGTGCCAGTAGTAGATCCCCGGGACTGGTCATAATGCATAATTCACCCCTCCACTTT CASSRSPGLVIMHNSPLHF
few NA TRBJ1-2 TRBV6-1 TGTGCCAGCGAACGGGGGGGACCTAACGGCTACACCTTC CASERGGPNGYTF
many NA TRBJ2-7 TRBV7-2 TGTGCCAGCGGAATCGACTCCTACGAGCAGTACTTC CASGIDSYEQYF
NA NA TRBJ2-1 TRBV11-3 TGTGCCAGCAACTTCGGGACTCTGGGCGACAATGAGCAGTTCTTC CASNFGTLGDNEQFF
NA TRBD2 TRBJ2-7 TRBV7-2 TGTGCCAGCAGCTTAGAGGGACTAGCGGACGAGCAGTACTTC CASSLEGLADEQYF
NA NA TRBJ2-1 TRBV7-2 TGTGCCAGCAGCTTAGAAGGTTACGAGCCTGAGCAGTTCTTC CASSLEGYEPEQFF
few NA TRBJ2-3 TRBV5-1 TGCGCCAGCAGCGGGGGCGGGAATCCAGATACGCAGTATTTT CASSGGGNPDTQYF
few TRBD1 TRBJ1-1 TRBV4-1 TGCGCCAGCAGCCAGGCGGACAGGGCCACTGAAGCTTTCTTT CASSQADRATEAFF
NA NA TRBJ2-2 TRBV7-9 TGTGCCAGCAGACACAGGGCCAACACCGGGGAGCTGTTTTTT CASRHRANTGELFF
once NA TRBJ2-4 TRBV11-2 TGTGCCAGCAGCCCACTACTAGAATGGCCAATGGCCAAAAACATTCAGTACTTC CASSPLLEWPMAKNIQYF
few NA TRBJ1-1 TRBV7-2 TGTGCCAGCAGCTTATCGCCCACTGAAGCTTTCTTT CASSLSPTEAFF
few NA TRBJ2-5 TRBV25-1 TGTGCCAGCAGTCCGCAGGGATGGTACCAAGAGACCCAGTACTTC CASSPQGWYQETQYF
NA TRBD2 TRBJ2-1 TRBV12-3/TRBV12-4 TGTGCCAGCAGTTTCCGGGGACTAGCGGTCAGCTCCTACAATGAGCAGTTCTTC CASSFRGLAVSSYNEQFF
few NA TRBJ1-1 TRBV28 TGTGCCAGCAGCCGGGGAGGGTCACTGATCACTGAAGCTTTCTTT CASSRGGSLITEAFF
NA NA TRBJ2-3 TRBV12-3/TRBV12-4 TGTGCCAGCAGTCGAGGACCTGATAGCACAGATACGCAGTATTTT CASSRGPDSTDTQYF
NA TRBD2 TRBJ2-3 TRBV7-9 TGTGCCAGCAGCGGAAGCGGACCGGGGGGGCAGTATTTT CASSGSGPGGQYF
NA NA TRBJ2-7 TRBV5-6 TGTGCCAGCAGTGGGGCCAGGGCCTACGAGCAGTACTTC CASSGARAYEQYF
many NA TRBJ1-1 TRBV7-2 TGTGCCAGCAGCCTCTGGACAGCAGGGAACACTGAAGCTTTCTTT CASSLWTAGNTEAFF
NA NA TRBJ1-4 TRBV5-1 TGCGCCAGCAGCTTGGATTCAGGCGAAAAACTGTTTTTT CASSLDSGEKLFF
few NA TRBJ2-1 TRBV15 TGTGCCACCAGCAGAGATTTGGCTTCCGCCAATGAGCAGTTCTTC CATSRDLASANEQFF
NA NA TRBJ2-7 TRBV29-1 TGCAGCGTTGAAGTGGTGGCAGGGAGCTCCTACGAGCAGTACTTC CSVEVVAGSSYEQYF